This T cell receptor beta chain stems from a study of blood T cell repertoires in COVID-19. The wider study: COVID-19 samples collected from the United States, Italy and Spain covered acute and convalescent phases. The cDNA or gDNA used as material had been derived from T cells, B-cell-depleted T cells, or PBMCs.

Concerning this clone itself: At the DNA level, this CDR3 is encoded by other sequences in the same sample as well.

CDR3 length equals 16 residues. The germline CDR1 and CDR2 sequences are SGHRS and YFSETQ. V shed 4 bases and J 0 bases; nucleotides not matched to a gene: 5. In the source study's methods: Amplification of reference gene primers provided the estimated nucleated cell counts. Assay: immunoSEQ multiplex PCR; the TCRdb copy retains only in-frame clones and omits some. V and J calls and clone size are copied from that table; D and trimming were computed from the DNA. The data contain about 240,000 clones, about four fifths of them singletons. The chain is built from TRBV5-1 and TRBJ2-2, with TRBD1 identical over 8 bases. The receptor comes from a woman over 75 with acute or convalescent COVID-19. The sample was peripheral blood. The CDR3 coding sequence is TGCGCCAGCAGCCTTGGGACAGGTTCGAACACCGGGGAGCTGTTTTTT. It translates to CASSLGTGSNTGELFF.